This T cell receptor beta chain was sequenced in a study of blood T cell repertoires in COVID-19. Across the whole study: Acute-phase and convalescent COVID-19 samples originated in the United States, Italy and Spain.

Per the study methods: Counts of nucleated cells, estimated from reference gene primer amplification, were obtained. Measured with immunoSEQ multiplex PCR; TCRdb has only the in-frame clones, and not every one. From that table come the V and J calls and clone size; the DNA was used to work out D and trimming. Of roughly 100,000 clones in the sample, around 74% were seen once. CDR3 length: 15 residues. V dropped 5 bases and J dropped 1; count of bases not matched to a gene: 6. Germline CDR1 MNHEY, CDR2 SVGEGT. The chain is built from TRBV6-2 or TRBV6-3 and TRBJ2-3; 7 nucleotides agree with TRBD1. The TCR comes from a woman in her 70s with acute or convalescent COVID-19. Sample: peripheral blood. CDR3 DNA sequence: TGTGCCAGCAGTCACCTACAGGGGCGCACAGATACGCAGTATTTT. Residues: CASSHLQGRTDTQYF.